Shown below are 6 T cell receptor beta chains from a single sample sequenced in a study of T cell repertoires in cytomegalovirus infection. TCRdb re-called the reads through MiXCR, storing one row per CDR3 protein. The sample lists about 160,000 distinct CDR3 sequences; about a fifth were seen once. Their specific antigens are unknown. The sequencing used CD8+ T cells from cultured PBMCs, collected from culture after CMV antigen stimulation. Source of these receptors: a human donor in good health (CMV status not recorded). Some clones in this sample may be carry-over from other donors' samples.

V gene TRBV7-6 combines with J gene TRBJ1-2; 9 bases are shared with TRBD1. Germline V gives CDR1 SGHVS, CDR2 FNYEAQ. V lost 5 bases to trimming and J lost 4 bases; unmatched junction nucleotides: 8. The CDR3 runs 15 residues. CDR3 in amino acids: CASSLGQGETYGYTF. The CDR3 nucleotides read TGTGCCAGCAGCCTGGGACAGGGCGAGACCTATGGCTACACCTTC.

The sample holds a few counts of this clonotype. The gene calls are TRBV12-5 and TRBJ1-3, with a possible D match to TRBD1 (5 bases). CDR1 is LGHNT, CDR2 FRNRAP, per germline. Trimming removed 5 bases at V and 1 base at J, with 12 bases between. The CDR3 has 15 amino acids. Here the CDR3 DNA reads TGTGCTAGTGGTATCGGGACTGTATCTGGAAACACCATATATTTT. This encodes CASGIGTVSGNTIYF.

This chain links TRBV6-2 or TRBV6-3 with TRBJ1-2; D is undetermined. V lost 2 bases and J 7 bases, leaving 8 bases between the germline ends. This CDR3 comprises 12 residues. The germline gives CDR1 MNHEY, CDR2 SVGEGT. CDR3 residues: CASSYPGSGYTF. The CDR3 DNA reads as TGTGCCAGCAGTTACCCGGGAAGTGGCTACACCTTC.

The V gene is TRBV7-8, the J gene TRBJ1-5; D is perhaps TRBD1 (5 bases). Trimming shortened V by 1 base and J by 6 bases, and 13 bases separated the two germline ends. Germline values: CDR1 SGHVS, CDR2 FQNEAQ. This CDR3 is 15 amino acids long. The CDR3 reads CASSLGAARGQPQHF. The CDR3 DNA sequence: TGTGCCAGCAGCTTAGGGGCAGCGAGGGGTCAGCCCCAGCATTTT.

This clonotype has only a few counts. V and J are TRBV7-2 and TRBJ1-1; possibly TRBD1 for D (6 bases). Per the germline V gene, CDR1 is SGHTA and CDR2 is FQGNSA. This CDR3 contains 15 residues. The ends were cut back, 4 bases at V and 8 bases at J, with 20 bases in the middle. The CDR3 is CASSSDRLSLVEAFF. The CDR3 DNA is TGTGCCAGCAGCTCCGACAGGCTATCCTTGGTGGAAGCTTTCTTT.

The genes are TRBV20-1 and TRBJ2-3; D gene unclear. Trimming took off 4 bases at V and 0 bases at J, with 11 bases between the two ends. This CDR3 is built from 14 residues. CDR1 is DFQATT and CDR2 is SNEGSKA in the germline V gene (reference sequence). CDR3 loop: CSATGTVSTDTQYF. In DNA, the CDR3 is TGCAGTGCTACCGGCACTGTTAGCACAGATACGCAGTATTTT.